The rows below give T cell receptor beta chains drawn from one sample of a study of human T cells and chemical hapten exposure. From the RACE reads, TCRdb called clonotypes with MiXCR, one entry per CDR3 protein. The sample holds 40,000 or so distinct CDR3 sequences, 9.5% to 10% seen once. Sequences were derived from whole blood, sampled in connection with sensitization to the hapten diphenylcyclopropenone (DPC). The receptors stem from a woman in her thirties with alopecia areata. Some clones in this sample may be carry-over from other donors' samples. Each CDR3 is given with its conserved first and last residue. The D gene is left open where the match is weak. The size of a clone is reported for some rows only, either as once, few or many, or as a class for expanded clones.

cdr3_nt: TGTGCCAGCAGTAGCAGTGGGGGGATTTCACCCCTCCACTTT; cdr3_aa: CASSSSGGISPLHF; clone_size: many; j_call: TRBJ1-6; d_call: -; v_call: TRBV12-3/TRBV12-4
cdr3_nt: TGCAGCGTAACTCAGGGCGATCAGCCCCAGCATTTT; cdr3_aa: CSVTQGDQPQHF; clone_size: few; j_call: TRBJ1-5; d_call: -; v_call: TRBV29-1
cdr3_nt: TGTGCCAGCAGCTCTGTGGTGGGCTTAATCACTGAAGCTTTCTTT; cdr3_aa: CASSSVVGLITEAFF; clone_size: few; j_call: TRBJ1-1; d_call: -; v_call: TRBV7-9
cdr3_nt: TGTGCCACCAGTCCACCCGGGGGGACCCAGCATTTT; cdr3_aa: CATSPPGGTQHF; clone_size: -; j_call: TRBJ1-5; d_call: -; v_call: TRBV24-1
cdr3_nt: TGTGCCAGCAGTTCTAAAAAGGGGGGATCCTACGAGCAGTACTTC; cdr3_aa: CASSSKKGGSYEQYF; clone_size: few; j_call: TRBJ2-7; d_call: -; v_call: TRBV27
cdr3_nt: TGTGCCTGGAGTGGGCTGAGGTACTCCTCGAACACTGAAGCTTTCTTT; cdr3_aa: CAWSGLRYSSNTEAFF; clone_size: -; j_call: TRBJ1-1; d_call: -; v_call: TRBV30
cdr3_nt: TGTGCCAGCACCCACGGGGAGACCCAGTACTTC; cdr3_aa: CASTHGETQYF; clone_size: few; j_call: TRBJ2-5; d_call: -; v_call: TRBV6-2/TRBV6-3
cdr3_nt: TGTGCCAGCAGCCCCCAATTCGGGGAGCAGTACTTC; cdr3_aa: CASSPQFGEQYF; clone_size: -; j_call: TRBJ2-7; d_call: -; v_call: TRBV7-2
cdr3_nt: TGTGCCAGCAGCTTGGCTGCCCTCTTGGGTGGCTACACCTTC; cdr3_aa: CASSLAALLGGYTF; clone_size: few; j_call: TRBJ1-2; d_call: -; v_call: TRBV5-4
cdr3_nt: TGTGCCAGCAGCTTAACGGTCGCAGGGGGCGACTATGGCTACACCTTC; cdr3_aa: CASSLTVAGGDYGYTF; clone_size: many; j_call: TRBJ1-2; d_call: TRBD1; v_call: TRBV7-3
cdr3_nt: TGTGCCAGCAGCCAAGCCCCGCCGGGACTAGCCTACGAGCAGTACTTC; cdr3_aa: CASSQAPPGLAYEQYF; clone_size: -; j_call: TRBJ2-7; d_call: TRBD2; v_call: TRBV3-1
cdr3_nt: TGTGCCAGCAGCTCACCGTCCCTAAACATTCAGTACTTC; cdr3_aa: CASSSPSLNIQYF; clone_size: -; j_call: TRBJ2-4; d_call: -; v_call: TRBV7-8
cdr3_nt: TGTGCCAGCAACGGTCTAGCGGGGGGGAGCTCCTACAATGAGCAGTTCTTC; cdr3_aa: CASNGLAGGSSYNEQFF; clone_size: -; j_call: TRBJ2-1; d_call: -; v_call: TRBV21-1
cdr3_nt: TGTGCCAGCAGCTCCTATGGAGTCGGGGAGCTGTTTTTT; cdr3_aa: CASSSYGVGELFF; clone_size: many; j_call: TRBJ2-2; d_call: -; v_call: TRBV7-2
cdr3_nt: TGTGCCAGCAGCCCGGGACAGACCTATGGCTACACCTTC; cdr3_aa: CASSPGQTYGYTF; clone_size: -; j_call: TRBJ1-2; d_call: TRBD1; v_call: TRBV14
cdr3_nt: TGTGCCAGCAGCGGCCGGACGGGAGATACGCAGTATTTT; cdr3_aa: CASSGRTGDTQYF; clone_size: -; j_call: TRBJ2-3; d_call: -; v_call: TRBV3-1
cdr3_nt: TGTGCCAGCAGTGACTCAAATGAAAAACTGTTTTTT; cdr3_aa: CASSDSNEKLFF; clone_size: many; j_call: TRBJ1-4; d_call: -; v_call: TRBV6-5
cdr3_nt: TGCAGTGCCCCTAGCGGGGGCCTTCTCTCCTACGAGCAGTACTTC; cdr3_aa: CSAPSGGLLSYEQYF; clone_size: many; j_call: TRBJ2-7; d_call: TRBD2; v_call: TRBV20-1
cdr3_nt: TGTGCCACGGACAGGCGCGGGGAGCTGTTTTTT; cdr3_aa: CATDRRGELFF; clone_size: -; j_call: TRBJ2-2; d_call: TRBD1; v_call: TRBV28
cdr3_nt: TGTGCCAGCAGCTTGGACAGGGGGGACCCCCGATACTTC; cdr3_aa: CASSLDRGDPRYF; clone_size: many; j_call: TRBJ2-5; d_call: TRBD1; v_call: TRBV7-9
cdr3_nt: TGCAGCGCCCCAGGGACCGGCATTTCTGGGGCCAACGTCCTGACTTTC; cdr3_aa: CSAPGTGISGANVLTF; clone_size: many; j_call: TRBJ2-6; d_call: -; v_call: TRBV20-1
cdr3_nt: TGTGCCAGCAGCCGGGACAGCGGGGGGGCTTACACCGGGGAGCTGTTTTTT; cdr3_aa: CASSRDSGGAYTGELFF; clone_size: many; j_call: TRBJ2-2; d_call: TRBD2; v_call: TRBV11-2
cdr3_nt: TGTGCCAGCTCACCAAGGCTGCTGGAATCTGAAGCTTTCTTT; cdr3_aa: CASSPRLLESEAFF; clone_size: -; j_call: TRBJ1-1; d_call: -; v_call: TRBV18
cdr3_nt: TGTGCCAGCAGTACATGGACAGGGGGCGTCACCGGGGAGCTGTTTTTT; cdr3_aa: CASSTWTGGVTGELFF; clone_size: -; j_call: TRBJ2-2; d_call: TRBD1; v_call: TRBV12-3/TRBV12-4
cdr3_nt: TGTGCCAGCAGTCCCTGGGACCAGGGAGTGTACGAGCAGTACTTC; cdr3_aa: CASSPWDQGVYEQYF; clone_size: few; j_call: TRBJ2-7; d_call: -; v_call: TRBV6-2/TRBV6-3
cdr3_nt: TGTGCCAGCAGTTACTCGAGAGGGATGGCCGGGGAGCTGTTTTTT; cdr3_aa: CASSYSRGMAGELFF; clone_size: many; j_call: TRBJ2-2; d_call: -; v_call: TRBV6-2/TRBV6-3
cdr3_nt: TGTGCCAGCAGTCCCGCGGGCGGGGGATTCACAGATACGCAGTATTTT; cdr3_aa: CASSPAGGGFTDTQYF; clone_size: -; j_call: TRBJ2-3; d_call: TRBD2; v_call: TRBV28
cdr3_nt: TGTGCCAGCTCACCGATTCCAGGGGGCGAGCAGTACTTC; cdr3_aa: CASSPIPGGEQYF; clone_size: -; j_call: TRBJ2-7; d_call: TRBD1; v_call: TRBV18
cdr3_nt: TGTGCCAGCAGTTACGGGCGGGAATCCTACGAGCAGTACTTC; cdr3_aa: CASSYGRESYEQYF; clone_size: -; j_call: TRBJ2-7; d_call: -; v_call: TRBV6-6
cdr3_nt: TGTGCCAGCAGCGTTTCCGCCGGGGGTCCGTCCTACGAGCAGTACTTC; cdr3_aa: CASSVSAGGPSYEQYF; clone_size: -; j_call: TRBJ2-7; d_call: -; v_call: TRBV9
cdr3_nt: TGCGCCAGCAGCCAACAGCGGGGGGGTTCAGATACGCAGTATTTT; cdr3_aa: CASSQQRGGSDTQYF; clone_size: many; j_call: TRBJ2-3; d_call: TRBD2; v_call: TRBV5-1
cdr3_nt: TGTGCCAGTAGAACAGGGGGAACTGAAGCTTTCTTT; cdr3_aa: CASRTGGTEAFF; clone_size: many; j_call: TRBJ1-1; d_call: TRBD1; v_call: TRBV19